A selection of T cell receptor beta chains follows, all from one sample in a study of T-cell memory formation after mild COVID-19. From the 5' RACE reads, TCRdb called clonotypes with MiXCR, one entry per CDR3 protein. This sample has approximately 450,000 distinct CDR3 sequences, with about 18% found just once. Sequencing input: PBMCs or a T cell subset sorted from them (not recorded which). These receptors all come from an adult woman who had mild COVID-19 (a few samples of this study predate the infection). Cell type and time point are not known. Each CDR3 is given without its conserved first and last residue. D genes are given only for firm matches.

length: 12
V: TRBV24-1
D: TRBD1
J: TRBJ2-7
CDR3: ATSDPGQGNEQY

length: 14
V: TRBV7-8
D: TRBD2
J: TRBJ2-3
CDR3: ASSFIAGYRPDTQY

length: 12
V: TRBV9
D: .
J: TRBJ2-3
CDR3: ASSAQSLTDTQY

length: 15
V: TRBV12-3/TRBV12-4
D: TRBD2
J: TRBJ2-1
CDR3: ASSPPGLAGGYNEQF

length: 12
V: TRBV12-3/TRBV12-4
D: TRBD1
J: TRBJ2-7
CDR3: ASTGTGGFYEQY

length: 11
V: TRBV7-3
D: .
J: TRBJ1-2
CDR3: ASSFGRGMGYT

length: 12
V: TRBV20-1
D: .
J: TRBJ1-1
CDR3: SARARTLNTEAF

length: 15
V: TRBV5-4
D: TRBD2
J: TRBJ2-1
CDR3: ASSLGAGGTMGNEQF

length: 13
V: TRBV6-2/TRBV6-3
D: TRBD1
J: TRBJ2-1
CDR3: ASSYSRDRANEQF

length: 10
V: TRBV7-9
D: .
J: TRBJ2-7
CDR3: ASRDQGYEQY

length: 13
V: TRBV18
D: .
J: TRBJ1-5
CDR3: ASSPSGPSNQPQH

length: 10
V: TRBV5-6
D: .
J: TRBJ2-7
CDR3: ASSGIRGEQY

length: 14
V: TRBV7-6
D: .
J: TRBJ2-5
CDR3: ASSLAGLEGRETQY

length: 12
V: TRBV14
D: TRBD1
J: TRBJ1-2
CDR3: ASSLQGGPYGYT

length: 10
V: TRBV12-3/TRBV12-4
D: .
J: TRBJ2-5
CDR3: ASSWNGETQY

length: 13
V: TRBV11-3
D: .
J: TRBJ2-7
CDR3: ASSLSGLSSYEQY

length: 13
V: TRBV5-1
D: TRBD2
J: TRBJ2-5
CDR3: ASSLSGGPQETQY

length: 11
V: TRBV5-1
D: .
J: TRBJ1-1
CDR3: ASSLVQVSEAF

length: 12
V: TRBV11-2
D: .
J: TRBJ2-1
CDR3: ASSLIWTDNEQF

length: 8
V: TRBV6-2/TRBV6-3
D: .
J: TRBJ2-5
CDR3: ASGAGAQY

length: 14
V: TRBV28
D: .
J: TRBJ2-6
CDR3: ASSATGLPGANVLT

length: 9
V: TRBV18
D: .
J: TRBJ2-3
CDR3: ASSPSDTQY

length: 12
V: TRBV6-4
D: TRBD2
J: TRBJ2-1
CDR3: ASSDAAGGDEQF

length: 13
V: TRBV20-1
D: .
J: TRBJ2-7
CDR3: SARSVTGTPYEQY

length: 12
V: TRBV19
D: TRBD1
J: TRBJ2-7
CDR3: ASSMWTGSNEQY

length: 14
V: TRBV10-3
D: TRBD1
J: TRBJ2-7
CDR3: AISESRWTGAHEQY

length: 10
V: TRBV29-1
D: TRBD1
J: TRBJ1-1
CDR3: SVARDSLEAF

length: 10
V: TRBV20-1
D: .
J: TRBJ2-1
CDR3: SAARSGNEQF

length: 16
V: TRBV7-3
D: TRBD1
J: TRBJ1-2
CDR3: ASSPPGPTGGPDYGYT

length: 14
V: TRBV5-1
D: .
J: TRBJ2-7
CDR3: ASSPPPGPSSYEQY

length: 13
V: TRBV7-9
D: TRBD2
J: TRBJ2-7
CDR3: ASSLGPSGNYEQY

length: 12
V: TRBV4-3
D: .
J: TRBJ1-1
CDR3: ASSQETRITEAF

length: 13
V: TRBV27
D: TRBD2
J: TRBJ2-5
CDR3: ASSPRTSGVETQY

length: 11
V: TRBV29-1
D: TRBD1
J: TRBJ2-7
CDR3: SGTGSGSYEQY

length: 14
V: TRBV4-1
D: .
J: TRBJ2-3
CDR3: ASSRGLLLEADTQY

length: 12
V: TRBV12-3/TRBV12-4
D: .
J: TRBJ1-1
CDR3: ASSFWVKNTEAF

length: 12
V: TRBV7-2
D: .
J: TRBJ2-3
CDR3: ASSLELGLGAQY

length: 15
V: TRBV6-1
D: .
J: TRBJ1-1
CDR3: ASSEGIRSRGNTEAF

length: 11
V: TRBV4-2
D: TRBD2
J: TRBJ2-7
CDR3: ASRREGAYEQY

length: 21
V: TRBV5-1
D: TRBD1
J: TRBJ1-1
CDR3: ASSQKMTLFRDRGQDGNTEAF

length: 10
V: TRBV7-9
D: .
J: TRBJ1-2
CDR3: ASSLQYYGYT

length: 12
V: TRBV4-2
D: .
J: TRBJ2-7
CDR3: ASSQAGVAYEQY

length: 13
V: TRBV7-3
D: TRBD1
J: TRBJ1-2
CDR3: ASSFSPTGKYGYT

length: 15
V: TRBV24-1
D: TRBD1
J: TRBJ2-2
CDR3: ATSDSAGQVRAGELF

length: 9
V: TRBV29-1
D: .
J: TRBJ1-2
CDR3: SVHGGPGYT

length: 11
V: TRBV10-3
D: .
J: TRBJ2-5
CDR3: AISETGQETQY

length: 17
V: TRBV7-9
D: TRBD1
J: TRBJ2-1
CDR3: ASSFPGQGTIESYNEQF

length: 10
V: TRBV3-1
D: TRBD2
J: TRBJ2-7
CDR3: ASSQGLAGQY

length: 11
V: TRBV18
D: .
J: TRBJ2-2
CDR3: ASSPAGEGELF

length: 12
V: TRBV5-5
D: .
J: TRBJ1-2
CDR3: ASSRSTGNYGYT

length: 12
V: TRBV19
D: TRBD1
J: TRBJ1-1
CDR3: ASSTNGQGTEAF

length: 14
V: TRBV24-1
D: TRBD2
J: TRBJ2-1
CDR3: ATSDALAFLGNEQF